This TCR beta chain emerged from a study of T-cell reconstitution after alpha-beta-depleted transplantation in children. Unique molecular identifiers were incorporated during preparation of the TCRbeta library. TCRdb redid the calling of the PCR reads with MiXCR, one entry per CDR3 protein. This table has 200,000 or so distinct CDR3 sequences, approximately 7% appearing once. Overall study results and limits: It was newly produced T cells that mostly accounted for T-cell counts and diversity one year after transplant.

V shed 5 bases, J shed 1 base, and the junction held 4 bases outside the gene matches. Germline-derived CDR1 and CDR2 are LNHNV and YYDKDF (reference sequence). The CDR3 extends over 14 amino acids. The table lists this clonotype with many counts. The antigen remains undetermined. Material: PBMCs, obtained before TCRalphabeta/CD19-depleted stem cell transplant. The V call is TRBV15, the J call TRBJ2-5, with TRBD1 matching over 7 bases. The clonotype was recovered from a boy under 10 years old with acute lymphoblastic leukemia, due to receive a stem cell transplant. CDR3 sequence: CATSPRDSQETQYF. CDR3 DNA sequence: TGTGCCACCAGCCCCCGGGACAGCCAAGAGACCCAGTACTTC.